A selection of T cell receptor beta chains follows, all from one sample in a study of T-cell memory formation after mild COVID-19. TCRdb redid the calling of the 5' RACE reads with MiXCR, one entry per CDR3 protein. The sample has around 300,000 distinct CDR3 sequences; 13% to 15% are singletons. Input material: PBMCs or a T cell subset sorted from them (not recorded which). All receptors come from a man aged 18 to 30 who had mild COVID-19 (a few samples of this study predate the infection). Cell type and time point are not known. Both conserved end residues are part of each CDR3. Expanded clones get a size class; other rows say once, few or many, or leave the size out.

CDR3: CASSHFHRGSYEQYF; V: TRBV14; size: -
CDR3: CSAREAVVRTENTEAFF; V: TRBV20-1; size: -
CDR3: CASSDRVHGYTF; V: TRBV28; size: -
CDR3: CASSPTSGLFHEQFF; V: TRBV6-5; size: many
CDR3: CASSLQGWVTDTQYF; V: TRBV5-1; size: -
CDR3: CASSPRGAHTGELFF; V: TRBV4-2; size: -
CDR3: CASSQDGQGQETQYF; V: TRBV4-3; size: few
CDR3: CASSLAIGRDQPQHF; V: TRBV12-3/TRBV12-4; size: -
CDR3: CASTQLGDRAQEEQYF; V: TRBV7-9; size: many
CDR3: CASSLDHSGANIQYF; V: TRBV7-2; size: -
CDR3: CASSVTGAADTQYF; V: TRBV5-1; size: few
CDR3: CASSQVTSGGAIPYNEQFF; V: TRBV3-1; size: few
CDR3: CASSRGGAQETQYF; V: TRBV5-1; size: -